This passage covers 15 T cell receptor beta chains from one sample sequenced in a study of type 1 regulatory T cells (dated by TCRdb to about 2021). The data were produced on an Illumina MiSeq. The raw public data were reprocessed by TCRdb itself: fastp quality trimming at Q25, MiXCR clonotype calling, in-frame beta chains only. CDR3 protein sequences are deduplicated, and each keeps its most common genes and DNA. A total of about 74,000 distinct CDR3 sequences appear in this sample, about 60% of them only once. The ten largest clonotypes hold 6.5% to 8.5% of the sample. No antigens are known for them. The sequenced sample was cultured T cells, either the whole culture or a sorted T cell fraction (not recorded which). The cell subset or site label for this specimen denotes: Tr1-enriched cell product generated in vitro against host alloantigens. Receptor source: a human donor in good health.

The chain has TRBV4-1 and TRBJ2-2, with D uncertain. From germline, CDR1 is MGHRA and CDR2 YSYEKL. CDR3 length: 15 residues. V dropped 1 base and J dropped 1 base, with 7 bases sitting between them. As DNA, the CDR3 is TGCGCCAGCAGCCAAGTTTTAGGGAACACCGGGGAGCTGTTTTTT. Translating gives CASSQVLGNTGELFF.

The chain employs TRBV20-1 and TRBJ2-1, with D possibly matching TRBD2 (6 bases). This CDR3 contains 15 residues. V lost 6 bases and J lost 2, with 17 bases in between. Germline loops: CDR1 DFQATT, CDR2 SNEGSKA (reference sequence). CDR3 sequence: CSAGKRALAYNEQFF. The CDR3 nucleotides are TGCAGTGCGGGTAAGCGGGCCCTAGCCTACAATGAGCAGTTCTTC.

The rearrangement uses TRBV5-1 and TRBJ2-3; D may be TRBD1 or TRBD2 (6 bases each). Deletions cut 1 base from V and 1 base from J, with 16 bases between. The CDR3 contains 17 residues. CDR1 is SGHRS, CDR2 YFSETQ, per germline. CDR3 in amino acids: CASSLFGTSGGTDTQYF. The DNA for the CDR3 is TGCGCCAGCAGCTTGTTCGGGACATCGGGAGGCACAGATACGCAGTATTTT.

A few counts support this clonotype. This chain connects TRBV10-3 to TRBJ1-5, with 7 bases identical to TRBD1. The germline V gene encodes CDR1 ENHRY and CDR2 SYGVKD. With 10 bases clipped from V and 6 bases from J, the junction kept 9 bases outside the gene matches. The CDR3 has 13 amino acids. This chain's CDR3 is CATLGTEGQPQHF. The CDR3 DNA sequence: TGTGCCACCCTGGGGACAGAAGGTCAGCCCCAGCATTTT.

The chain has TRBV20-1 and TRBJ2-7; 9 bases fit TRBD2. The CDR3 extends over 14 amino acids. Trimming at V came to 5 bases and at J to 0 bases, leaving 5 bases not matched to a gene. CDR1 is DFQATT, CDR2 SNEGSKA, per germline (reference sequence). The chain's CDR3 is CSAPSGKGSYEQYF. The CDR3 bases are TGCAGTGCTCCTAGCGGGAAGGGCTCCTACGAGCAGTACTTC.

J is TRBJ2-6 and V is TRBV9, with D possibly TRBD1 on 6 matching bases. The germline CDR1 and CDR2 sequences are SGDLS and YYNGEE. The CDR3 extends over 16 amino acids. V lost 1 base, J lost 1 base, and 9 bases lay in between. The CDR3 reads CASSVITGSGANVLTF. Written as DNA, the CDR3 is TGTGCCAGCAGCGTAATAACAGGGTCTGGGGCCAACGTCCTGACTTTC.

In its sample, this clonotype was seen many times. V is TRBV5-1 and J is TRBJ2-7, with 7 bases aligning to TRBD2. CDR1 SGHRS and CDR2 YFSETQ come from the germline V gene. The V and J ends lost 4 bases and 0 bases, in that order; junction bases with no gene match: 7. This CDR3 is 15 amino acids long. CDR3 loop: CASSPLAGSSYEQYF. As DNA, the CDR3 is TGCGCCAGCAGCCCATTAGCGGGTAGCTCCTACGAGCAGTACTTC. The whole variable domain, remainder taken from reference TRBV5-1 and TRBJ2-7, is KAGVTQTPRYLIKTRGQQVTLSCSPISGHRSVSWYQQTPGQGLQFLFEYFSETQRNKGNFPGRFSGRQFSNSRSEMNVSTLELGDSALYLCASSPLAGSSYEQYFGPGTRLTVT.

This chain joins TRBV19 and TRBJ2-7; 9 bases match TRBD1. J was trimmed by 0 bases and V by 5 bases; bases with no gene match: 11. The CDR3 extends over 17 amino acids. Germline assignment: CDR1 LNHDA and CDR2 SQIVND (reference sequence). The DNA for the CDR3 is TGTGCCAGTAGTGCTCCGGGACAGGGTGGGGGCTCCTACGAGCAGTACTTC. Protein: CASSAPGQGGGSYEQYF.

This clonotype is medium-sized by share. Here the CDR3 DNA reads TGTGCCAGCAGCCTACCGACGGGGAGGACAGATACGCAGTATTTT. Protein product: CASSLPTGRTDTQYF. The chain is built from TRBV7-8 and TRBJ2-3; D is perhaps TRBD2 (6 bases). V lost 5 bases to trimming and J lost 3 bases, with 15 bases between them. Germline lookup yields CDR1 SGHVS and CDR2 FQNEAQ. This CDR3 region has 15 residues. Filled out from reference TRBV7-8 and TRBJ2-3, the complete variable domain reads GAGVSQSPRYKVAKRGQDVALRCDPISGHVSLFWYQQALGQGPEFLTYFQNEAQLDKSGLPSDRFFAERPEGSVSTLKIQRTQQEDSAVYLCASSLPTGRTDTQYFGPGTRLTVL.

The chain carries TRBV11-2 and TRBJ2-7, with D perhaps given as TRBD1 or TRBD2 (5 bases each). V lost 3 bases and J 4 bases, leaving 22 bases between the germline ends. CDR3 length: 17 amino acids. Germline V CDR1 and CDR2: SGHAT, FQNNGV. The CDR3 bases are TGTGCCAGCAGCTTGAGGTGGGGGACGGGCAGGCGATACGAGCAGTACTTC. Protein product: CASSLRWGTGRRYEQYF.

V is TRBV4-1 and J is TRBJ1-4, with 7 bases fitting TRBD1. In germline, CDR1 is MGHRA, CDR2 YSYEKL. V lost 0 bases and J lost 0; bases outside the gene matches: 16. CDR3 size: 21 residues. CDR3 nucleotides: TGCGCCAGCAGCCAAGATACGACTGACAGGGACGGGCCGTCAACTAATGAAAAACTGTTTTTT. Its protein is CASSQDTTDRDGPSTNEKLFF.

This clonotype was seen more than once but under ten times. A junction boundary mismatches the germline segment, possibly from a read error. V usage is TRBV7-6 and J usage is TRBJ2-5; D unresolved. CDR1 SGHVS and CDR2 FNYEAQ come from the germline V gene. The CDR3 totals 13 residues. CDR3 sequence (DNA): TGCGCCAGCAGTCTAAGTTATCAAGAGACCCAGTACTTC. Amino acids: CASSLSYQETQYF.

J is TRBJ2-1 and V is TRBV13, with unresolved D. The CDR3 loop spans 14 amino acids. Germline V gene sequence: CDR1 PRHDT, CDR2 FYEKMQ (reference sequence). V gave up 1 base and J gave up 10 bases, with 14 bases separating them. The CDR3 nucleotides are TGTGCCAGCAGCTTAGCCTCCAAAGGTCGGGAGCAGTTCTTC. Its translation: CASSLASKGREQFF.

Comments on this clonotype: Germline and junction disagree at one end, which may indicate a read error. For the CDR3, the DNA is TGCAGTGCTAGAAGGACAGGGTTTGAGACTCAGTACTTC. This sequence encodes CSARRTGFETQYF. The chain has TRBV20-1 and TRBJ2-5, with 8 bases aligning to TRBD1. CDR1 and CDR2 from the germline V gene are DFQATT and SNEGSKA (reference sequence). The CDR3 sequence is 13 residues long.

The rearrangement links TRBV9 to TRBJ2-2; no clear D gene. The V end lost 0 bases, the J end lost 7 bases, and 7 bases lay between the germline ends. The CDR3 has 13 amino acids. Looked up from germline, CDR1 is SGDLS and CDR2 is YYNGEE. The CDR3 loop is CASSVVPSGELFF. CDR3 DNA: TGTGCCAGCAGCGTAGTTCCCAGCGGGGAGCTGTTTTTT. Supplemented by reference TRBV9 and TRBJ2-2, the full variable domain reads DSGVTQTPKHLITATGQRVTLRCSPRSGDLSVYWYQQSLDQGLQFLIQYYNGEERAKGNILERFSAQQFPDLHSELNLSSLELGDSALYFCASSVVPSGELFFGEGSRLTVL.